The 17 T cell receptor beta chains presented below share a single source sample, sequenced in a study of T cell repertoires in cytomegalovirus infection. TCRdb used MiXCR to reprocess the reads, holding one entry per CDR3 protein. The sample lists fewer than 250,000 distinct CDR3 sequences, more than 9% occurring once. The sequencing input was PBMCs. The receptors here all came from a human donor in good health (CMV status not recorded). Some clones in this sample may be carry-over from other donors' samples.

The chain employs TRBV18 and TRBJ2-7, with 8 nucleotides matching TRBD2. V shed 2 bases and J 6 bases; nucleotides not matched to a gene: 9. The germline gives CDR1 KGHSH, CDR2 LQKENI. The CDR3 has 15 residues. CDR3 protein: CASSPYTSGSFEQYF. CDR3 in DNA: TGTGCCAGCTCACCATACACAAGCGGGAGTTTCGAGCAGTACTTC.

This clonotype was observed at least ten times. The CDR3 region is CASSLAQGRANEKLFF. The CDR3 nucleotides read TGTGCCAGCAGCTTAGCCCAGGGGCGCGCTAATGAAAAACTGTTTTTT. The chain recombines TRBV7-6 with TRBJ1-4; TRBD1 might be the D (6 bases). The V end lost 0 bases, the J end lost 3 bases, and 11 bases lay between the germline ends. This CDR3 has 16 amino acids. Germline V gene lookup returns CDR1 SGHVS and CDR2 FNYEAQ.

The rearrangement joins TRBV19 to TRBJ1-4, with a weak D call TRBD1 (6 bases). Trimming removed 4 bases at V and 8 bases at J, with 11 bases between. The germline V gene has CDR1 LNHDA and CDR2 SQIVND (reference sequence). The CDR3 has 13 residues. CDR3: CASSRGQREKLFF. For the CDR3, the DNA is TGTGCCAGTAGTAGAGGACAGAGAGAAAAACTGTTTTTT. Together with reference TRBV19 and TRBJ1-4, the CDR3 gives the full variable domain: DGGITQSPKYLFRKEGQNVTLSCEQNLNHDAMYWYRQDPGQGLRLIYYSQIVNDFQKGDIAEGYSVSREKKESFPLTVTSAQKNPTAFYLCASSRGQREKLFFGSGTQLSVL.

At least ten counts were recorded for this clonotype. The chain uses TRBV11-2 and TRBJ2-7; D is undetermined. Germline V gives CDR1 SGHAT, CDR2 FQNNGV. Trimming took 4 bases from V and 0 from J, leaving 10 bases between them. The CDR3 consists of 14 residues. In DNA, the CDR3 is TGTGCCAGCAGCTCAACAGCGAGCTCCTACGAGCAGTACTTC. Amino acid sequence: CASSSTASSYEQYF.

This clonotype was seen repeatedly, ten times or more. The rearrangement joins TRBV12-3 or TRBV12-4 to TRBJ2-2, with 9 bases identical to TRBD1. Losses at the gene ends were 8 bases for V and 5 bases for J; bases not matched to a gene: 6. There are 14 residues in the CDR3. For the CDR3, the DNA is TGTGCCAGCTTGGGGACAGGGATGACCGGGGAGCTGTTTTTT. Translated: CASLGTGMTGELFF.

This chain connects TRBV19 to TRBJ2-1; tentatively, D is TRBD1 (6 bases). CDR1 and CDR2 from the germline V gene are LNHDA and SQIVND (reference sequence). The CDR3 totals 15 residues. Trimming took off 4 bases at V and 5 bases at J, with 15 bases between the two ends. The CDR3, as DNA: TGTGCCAGTAGTACTTACAGGGTAGGCCACAATGAGCAGTTCTTC. It encodes CASSTYRVGHNEQFF.

This clonotype showed up just a few times. The rearrangement uses TRBV23-1 and TRBJ1-5; no clear D. TRBV23-1 falls under the ORF class, with uncertain function. The germline V and J ends were trimmed by 6 bases and 0 bases, with 18 bases remaining between them. CDR3 size: 17 residues. The DNA for the CDR3 is TGCGCCAGCAGGCTTGAGGGAGGGTTGGATAGCAATCAGCCCCAGCATTTT. This translates into CASRLEGGLDSNQPQHF.

CDR3 region: CSARDLRGADTQYF. The CDR3 coding sequence is TGCAGTGCTAGAGATCTCCGGGGGGCAGATACGCAGTATTTT. The chain has TRBV20-1 and TRBJ2-3; 7 bases are shared with TRBD2. After removal of 0 bases from V and 4 bases from J, the junction contained 4 bases not matched to a gene. The CDR3 totals 14 residues. CDR1 and CDR2 from the germline V gene are DFQATT and SNEGSKA (reference sequence).

This clonotype showed up just a few times. V usage is TRBV30 and J usage is TRBJ2-2; the D is unclear. The ends were cut back, 0 bases at V and 6 bases at J, with 8 bases in the middle. The CDR3 is 13 amino acids. CDR1 GTSNPN and CDR2 SVGIG come from the germline V gene (reference sequence). The CDR3 reads CAWSVGQPGELFF. The CDR3 nucleotides are TGTGCCTGGAGTGTAGGCCAGCCCGGGGAGCTGTTTTTT.

This clonotype was seen only a few times. The V gene is TRBV6-2 or TRBV6-3, the J gene TRBJ2-1; 16 nucleotides agree with TRBD2. The CDR3 sequence is 18 residues long. J lost 3 bases, V lost 8 bases, and 10 bases had no gene match. CDR1 is MNHEY and CDR2 is SVGEGT in the germline V gene. CDR3: CASAGTSGRAVIYNEQFF. CDR3 in DNA: TGTGCCAGCGCCGGGACTAGCGGGAGGGCCGTTATCTACAATGAGCAGTTCTTC.

The CDR3 region has the DNA TGTGCCAGCAGCTTGCTAAGGGGCGGCGAGCAGTTCTTC. This sequence encodes CASSLLRGGEQFF. This chain connects TRBV11-3 to TRBJ2-1; perhaps TRBD1 as D (5 bases). Trimming removed 3 bases from V and 10 bases from J, with 13 bases in between. The CDR3 covers 13 residues. Germline V gene lookup returns CDR1 SGHNT and CDR2 YENEEA.

In this sample, this clonotype turned up a few times. The chain combines TRBV19 with TRBJ1-1; 10 positions agree with TRBD1. Germline CDR1 and CDR2: LNHDA and SQIVND (reference sequence). The V and J ends lost 7 bases and 4 bases, in that order; junction bases with no gene match: 6. The CDR3 has 14 amino acids. CDR3 in DNA: TGTGCCAGTACCTCCGGGACAGGGGTCACTGAAGCTTTCTTT. Translated, it gives CASTSGTGVTEAFF.

The table lists this clonotype with a few counts. The chain joins TRBV5-1 to TRBJ1-1; weak D call: TRBD1 (5 bases). The V end was cut by 0 bases, the J end by 2 bases, with 11 bases between. CDR1 and CDR2 (germline): SGHRS, YFSETQ. The CDR3 contains 15 residues. The chain's CDR3 is CASSLAGTDNTEAFF. CDR3 nucleotide sequence: TGCGCCAGCAGCTTGGCCGGGACCGATAACACTGAAGCTTTCTTT.

At least ten counts were recorded for this clonotype. The chain links TRBV25-1 to TRBJ2-1; D is perhaps TRBD2 (6 bases). CDR3 length equals 16 residues. CDR1 is MGHDK, CDR2 SYGVNS, per germline. Deletions cut 0 bases from V and 6 bases from J, with 15 bases between. CDR3 loop: CASSEYRAQEGNEQFF. Here the CDR3 DNA reads TGTGCCAGCAGTGAATATCGCGCCCAGGAGGGCAATGAGCAGTTCTTC.

This chain joins TRBV6-2 or TRBV6-3 and TRBJ2-7; 10 bases line up with TRBD1. Per the germline V gene, CDR1 is MNHEY and CDR2 is SVGEGT. The V gene end was trimmed by 6 bases and the J gene end by 5 bases; junction bases not matched to a gene: 7. This CDR3 contains 14 residues. This chain's CDR3 is CASRVTGGSHEQYF. The CDR3 DNA reads TGTGCCAGCAGGGTGACAGGGGGCTCTCACGAGCAGTACTTC.

This clonotype was counted many times. The V and J genes are TRBV7-2 and TRBJ2-1; no firm D call. The V end was cut by 3 bases, the J end by 4 bases, with 7 bases between. CDR1 and CDR2 (germline): SGHTA, FQGNSA. This CDR3 has 13 amino acids. CDR3 DNA: TGTGCCAGCAGCTTTACCCGGTACAATGAGCAGTTCTTC. This gives the protein CASSFTRYNEQFF.

This clonotype was recorded at least ten times. This chain connects TRBV6-2 or TRBV6-3 to TRBJ2-3; 14 bases are a match to TRBD2. CDR1 and CDR2 from the germline V gene are MNHEY and SVGEGT. J was trimmed by 1 base and V by 7 bases; bases with no gene match: 13. CDR3 length: 19 residues. The CDR3 nucleotides read TGTGCCAGCATCCTCGGGGGACTAGCGGGGGTTTTCGGCACAGATACGCAGTATTTT. This encodes CASILGGLAGVFGTDTQYF.